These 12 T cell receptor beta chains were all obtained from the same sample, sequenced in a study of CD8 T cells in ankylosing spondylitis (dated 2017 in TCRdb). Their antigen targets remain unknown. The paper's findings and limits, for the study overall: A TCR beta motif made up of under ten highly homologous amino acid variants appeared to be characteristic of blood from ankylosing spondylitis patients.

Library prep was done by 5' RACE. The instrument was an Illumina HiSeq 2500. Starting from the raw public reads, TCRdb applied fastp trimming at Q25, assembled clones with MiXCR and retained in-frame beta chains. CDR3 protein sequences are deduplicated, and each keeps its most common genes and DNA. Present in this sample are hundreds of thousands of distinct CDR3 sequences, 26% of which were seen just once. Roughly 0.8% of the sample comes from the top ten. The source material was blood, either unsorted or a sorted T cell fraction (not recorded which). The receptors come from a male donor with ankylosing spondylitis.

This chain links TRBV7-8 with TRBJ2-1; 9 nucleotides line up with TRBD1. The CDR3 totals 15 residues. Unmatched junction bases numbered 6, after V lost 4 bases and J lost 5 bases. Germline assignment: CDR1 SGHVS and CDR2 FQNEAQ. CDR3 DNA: TGTGCCAGCAGCTCAGCCGGGACAGGGAACAATGAGCAGTTCTTC. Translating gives CASSSAGTGNNEQFF.

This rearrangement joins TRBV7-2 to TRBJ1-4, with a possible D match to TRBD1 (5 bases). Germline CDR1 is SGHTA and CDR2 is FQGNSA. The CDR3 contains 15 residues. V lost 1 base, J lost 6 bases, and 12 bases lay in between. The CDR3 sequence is CASSLVGERDEKLFF. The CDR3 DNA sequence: TGTGCCAGCAGCTTAGTGGGGGAAAGGGATGAAAAACTGTTTTTT.

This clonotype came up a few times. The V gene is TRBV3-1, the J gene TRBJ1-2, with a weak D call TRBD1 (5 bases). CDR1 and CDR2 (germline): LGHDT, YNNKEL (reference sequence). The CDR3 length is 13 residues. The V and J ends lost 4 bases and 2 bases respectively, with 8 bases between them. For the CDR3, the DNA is TGTGCCAGCAGCCCCGGGGCAAACTATGGCTACACCTTC. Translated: CASSPGANYGYTF.

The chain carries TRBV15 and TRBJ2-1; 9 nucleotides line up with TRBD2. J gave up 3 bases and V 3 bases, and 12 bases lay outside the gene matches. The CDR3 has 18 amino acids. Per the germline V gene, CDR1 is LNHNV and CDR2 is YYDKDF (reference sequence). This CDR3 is CATSSLPPSGRYYNEQFF. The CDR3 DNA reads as TGTGCCACCAGCAGCTTACCGCCCAGCGGGAGGTACTACAATGAGCAGTTCTTC. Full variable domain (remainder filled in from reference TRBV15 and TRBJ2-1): DAMVIQNPRYQVTQFGKPVTLSCSQTLNHNVMYWYQQKSSQAPKLLFHYYDKDFNNEADTPDNFQSRRPNTSFCFLDIRSPGLGDTAMYLCATSSLPPSGRYYNEQFFGPGTRLTVL.

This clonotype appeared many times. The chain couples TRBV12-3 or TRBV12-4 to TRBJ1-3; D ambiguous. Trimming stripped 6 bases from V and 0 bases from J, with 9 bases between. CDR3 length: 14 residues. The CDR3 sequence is CASRPVASGNTIYF. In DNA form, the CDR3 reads TGTGCCAGCAGACCTGTGGCCTCTGGAAACACCATATATTTT.

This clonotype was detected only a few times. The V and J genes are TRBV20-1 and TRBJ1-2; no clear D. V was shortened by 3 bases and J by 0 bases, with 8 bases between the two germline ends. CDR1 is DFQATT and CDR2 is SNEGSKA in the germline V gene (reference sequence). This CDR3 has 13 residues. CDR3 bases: TGCAGTGCTAGTGACATCACTAACTATGGCTACACCTTC. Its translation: CSASDITNYGYTF.

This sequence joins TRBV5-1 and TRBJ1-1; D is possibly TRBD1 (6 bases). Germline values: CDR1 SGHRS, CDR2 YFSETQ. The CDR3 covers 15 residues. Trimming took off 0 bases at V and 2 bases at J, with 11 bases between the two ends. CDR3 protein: CASSLVRGLNTEAFF. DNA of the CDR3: TGCGCCAGCAGCTTGGTTCGGGGGCTAAACACTGAAGCTTTCTTT.

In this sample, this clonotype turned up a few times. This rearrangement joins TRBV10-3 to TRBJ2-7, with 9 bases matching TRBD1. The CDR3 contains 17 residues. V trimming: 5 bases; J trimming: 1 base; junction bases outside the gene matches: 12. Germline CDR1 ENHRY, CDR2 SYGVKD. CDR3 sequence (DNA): TGTGCCATCAGTCGGGACAGGGAGGATCGTGGATCCTACGAGCAGTACTTC. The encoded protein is CAISRDREDRGSYEQYF.

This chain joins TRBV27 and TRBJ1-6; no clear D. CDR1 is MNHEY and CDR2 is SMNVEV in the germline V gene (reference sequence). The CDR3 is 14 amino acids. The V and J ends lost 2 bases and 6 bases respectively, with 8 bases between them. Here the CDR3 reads CASSLPFPNSPLHF. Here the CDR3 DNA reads TGTGCCAGCAGTTTACCATTCCCTAATTCACCCCTCCACTTT.

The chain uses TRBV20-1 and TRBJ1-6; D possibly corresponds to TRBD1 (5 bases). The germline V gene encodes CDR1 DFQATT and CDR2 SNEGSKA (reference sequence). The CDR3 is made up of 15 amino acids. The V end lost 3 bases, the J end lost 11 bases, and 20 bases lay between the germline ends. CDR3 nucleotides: TGCAGTGCTAGCCGGGGGTTTGGGGCGGTGGCACCCCTCCACTTT. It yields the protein CSASRGFGAVAPLHF.

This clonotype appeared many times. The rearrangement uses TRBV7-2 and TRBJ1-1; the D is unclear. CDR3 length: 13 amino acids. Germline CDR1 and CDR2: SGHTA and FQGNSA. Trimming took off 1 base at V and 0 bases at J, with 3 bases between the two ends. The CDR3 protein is CASSLVVNTEAFF. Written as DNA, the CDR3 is TGTGCCAGCAGCTTAGTAGTGAACACTGAAGCTTTCTTT.

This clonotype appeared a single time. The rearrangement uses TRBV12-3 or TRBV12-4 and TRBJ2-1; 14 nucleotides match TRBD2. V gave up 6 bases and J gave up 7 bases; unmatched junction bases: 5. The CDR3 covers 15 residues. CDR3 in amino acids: CASRGTSGSFNEQFF. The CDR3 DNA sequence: TGTGCCAGCAGAGGGACTAGCGGGAGTTTTAATGAGCAGTTCTTC.